Presented here are 21 T cell receptor beta chains from one specimen sequenced in a study of identical twins. MiXCR, run by TCRdb on the 5' RACE reads, gives a single entry per CDR3 protein. The table shows about 18,000 distinct CDR3 sequences, with 69% occurring only once. The sequenced material came from memory (CD45RO+) T cells sorted from blood. These receptors were taken from a woman between 18 and 29 years old in good health. This table probably holds off-target reads from a library built for another chain.

A note on this clonotype: The junction and the germline gene differ at one end; a read error may be behind it. The chain joins TRBV7-6 to TRBJ1-2; weak D call: TRBD1 (6 bases). CDR3 length: 14 amino acids. Germline CDR1 and CDR2: SGHVS and FNYEAQ. The CDR3 here is CASSLWGADYGYTF. Written as DNA, the CDR3 is TGTGCCAGCAGCTTATGGGGGGCGGACTATGGCTACACATTC.

The chain links TRBV29-1 to TRBJ2-3; 10 nucleotides align to TRBD2. CDR1 SQVTM and CDR2 ANQGSEA come from the germline V gene. This CDR3 contains 14 residues. Trimming cost V 4 bases and J 4 bases; bases outside gene matches: 5. CDR3 bases: TGCAGCGTTGTACTAGCGGGATTTCCAGATACGCAGTATTTT. This encodes CSVVLAGFPDTQYF.

V is TRBV15 and J is TRBJ1-5; 11 bases fit TRBD1. This CDR3 has 15 amino acids. With V trimmed by 0 bases and J by 13 bases, 8 bases remained unmatched. Germline V gives CDR1 LNHNV, CDR2 YYDKDF (reference sequence). The chain's CDR3 is CATSRDLGTGGNQHF. DNA for the CDR3: TGTGCCACCAGCAGAGACTTAGGGACAGGGGGTAATCAGCATTTT. Full variable domain (remainder filled in from reference TRBV15 and TRBJ1-5): DAMVIQNPRYQVTQFGKPVTLSCSQTLNHNVMYWYQQKSSQAPKLLFHYYDKDFNNEADTPDNFQSRRPNTSFCFLDIRSPGLGDTAMYLCATSRDLGTGGNQHFGDGTRLSIL.

This clonotype was detected only a few times. The CDR3 DNA reads TGTGCCAGCAGCCAAGGCTCCCACGGTGAGCAGTTCTTC. Translating it yields CASSQGSHGEQFF. The chain uses TRBV14 and TRBJ2-1; D is uncertain. There are 13 residues in the CDR3. In germline, CDR1 is SGHDN, CDR2 FVKESK. Between the trimmed V and J ends, which lost 1 base and 9 bases, there was a span of 10 bases.

This clonotype was observed a few times. The chain employs TRBV29-1 and TRBJ2-1, with D hard to call. The V gene lost 5 bases and the J gene lost 9 bases, with 11 bases spanning the gap. Germline CDR1 is SQVTM and CDR2 is ANQGSEA. CDR3 length: 11 amino acids. The CDR3 here is CSVRLGPEQFF. CDR3 bases: TGCAGCGTTCGTCTAGGCCCTGAGCAGTTCTTC.

V and J are TRBV7-2 and TRBJ2-1; perhaps TRBD2 as D (6 bases). With 0 bases removed from V and 6 bases from J, the gap between germline ends came to 15 bases. In germline, CDR1 is SGHTA, CDR2 FQGNSA. The length of the CDR3 is 16 residues. The CDR3 reads CASSLAVGLKSNEQFF. As DNA, the CDR3 is TGTGCCAGCAGCTTAGCGGTGGGACTTAAATCCAATGAGCAGTTCTTC.

The genes are TRBV28 and TRBJ2-7, with 13 bases identical to TRBD2. This CDR3 is 16 amino acids long. Per the germline V gene, CDR1 is MDHEN and CDR2 is SYDVKM. V lost 5 bases, J lost 4 bases, and 8 bases stayed unmatched. CDR3 bases: TGTGCCAGCAGTCCTTTACTAGCGGGAGGGCTTTACGAGCAGTACTTC. This translates into CASSPLLAGGLYEQYF.

CDR3 sequence: CASRRVDEQFF. CDR3 DNA sequence: TGCGCCAGCAGACGGGTTGATGAGCAGTTCTTC. The chain links TRBV23-1 to TRBJ2-1, with D hard to call. TRBV23-1 is an ORF, with its function uncertain. CDR3 size: 11 residues. Trimming cost V 6 bases and J 8 bases, with 8 bases left between them.

The chain links TRBV2 to TRBJ2-7; 12 bases align to TRBD1. Per germline, CDR1 SNHLY and CDR2 FYNNEI. The CDR3 is 14 amino acids. Unmatched junction bases numbered 2, after V lost 4 bases and J lost 4 bases. The CDR3: CASSVGQGAYEQYF. In DNA form, the CDR3 reads TGTGCCAGCAGTGTGGGACAGGGGGCATACGAGCAGTACTTC.

The chain couples TRBV6-2 or TRBV6-3 to TRBJ2-1; D gene unclear. CDR3 size: 15 residues. Germline CDR1 and CDR2: MNHEY and SVGEGT. The V and J ends lost 5 bases and 4 bases respectively, with 15 bases between them. CDR3 loop: CASSLLRPDYNEQFF. CDR3 nucleotides: TGTGCCAGCAGTCTCCTTCGCCCGGATTACAATGAGCAGTTCTTC.

CDR3 DNA: TGCAGCGTTGAAGTAACAGGCAAGCAGTACTTC. It is translated as CSVEVTGKQYF. This chain connects TRBV29-1 to TRBJ2-7; maybe TRBD1 (5 bases). V was pared by 1 base and J by 8 bases, with 9 bases between. This CDR3 contains 11 residues. Germline V gene lookup returns CDR1 SQVTM and CDR2 ANQGSEA.

The chain is built from TRBV15 and TRBJ2-1; 9 bases match TRBD1. J was trimmed by 0 bases and V by 0 bases; bases with no gene match: 3. This CDR3 comprises 17 residues. Germline assignment: CDR1 LNHNV and CDR2 YYDKDF (reference sequence). CDR3 residues: CATSRDWGQGSYNEQFF. CDR3 coding DNA: TGTGCCACCAGCAGAGATTGGGGACAGGGCTCCTACAATGAGCAGTTCTTC. Full variable domain (missing parts from reference TRBV15 and TRBJ2-1): DAMVIQNPRYQVTQFGKPVTLSCSQTLNHNVMYWYQQKSSQAPKLLFHYYDKDFNNEADTPDNFQSRRPNTSFCFLDIRSPGLGDTAMYLCATSRDWGQGSYNEQFFGPGTRLTVL.

This clonotype was counted a few times. This chain joins TRBV15 and TRBJ2-1; no clear D. The CDR3 runs 15 residues. With 1 base removed from V and 6 bases from J, the gap between germline ends came to 13 bases. CDR1 and CDR2 (germline): LNHNV, YYDKDF (reference sequence). CDR3 sequence (DNA): TGTGCCACCAGCAGAGCCTTATCTCTCCTCAATGAGCAGTTCTTC. This gives the protein CATSRALSLLNEQFF.

The gene calls are TRBV30 and TRBJ1-1; D ambiguous. The V gene's germline CDR1 is GTSNPN and CDR2 SVGIG (reference sequence). Trimming took 5 bases from V and 1 from J, leaving 8 bases between them. The CDR3 extends over 12 amino acids. The CDR3 nucleotides read TGTGCCTGGGGCAGACAGAACACTGAAGCTTTCTTT. Protein sequence: CAWGRQNTEAFF. Using reference TRBV30 and TRBJ1-1 for the parts outside the CDR3, the full variable domain is SQTIHQWPATLVQPVGSPLSLECTVEGTSNPNLYWYRQAAGRGLQLLFYSVGIGQISSEVPQNLSASRPQDRQFILSSKKLLLSDSGFYLCAWGRQNTEAFFGQGTRLTVV.

This chain connects TRBV6-5 to TRBJ2-1; TRBD2 matches 8 bases. Germline loops: CDR1 MNHEY, CDR2 SVGAGI. The junction had 8 bases not matched to a gene; V was cut back by 4 bases and J by 6 bases. This CDR3 contains 15 residues. The CDR3 region is CASSSSGLGGNEQFF. The CDR3 DNA reads as TGTGCCAGCAGTTCCTCGGGACTAGGTGGCAATGAGCAGTTCTTC.

The sample holds a few counts of this clonotype. The CDR3 DNA sequence: TGTGCCAGCAGTCCCGATTCCCACAATGAGCAGTTCTTC. Its translation is CASSPDSHNEQFF. The rearrangement links TRBV6-2 or TRBV6-3 to TRBJ2-1; D ambiguous. Germline V gene lookup returns CDR1 MNHEY and CDR2 SVGEGT. The CDR3 extends over 13 amino acids. V was clipped by 5 bases and J by 5 bases, with 10 bases between them.

This chain joins TRBV29-1 and TRBJ2-7, with 10 bases matching TRBD1. CDR1 is SQVTM and CDR2 is ANQGSEA in the germline V gene. The CDR3 has 14 residues. Unmatched junction bases numbered 4, after V lost 4 bases and J lost 1 base. The CDR3 is CSVVGQGVSYEQYF. CDR3 nucleotide sequence: TGCAGCGTTGTTGGACAGGGGGTATCCTACGAGCAGTACTTC.

The gene calls are TRBV29-1 and TRBJ2-5; D unclear. Trimming removed 0 bases from V and 5 bases from J, with 13 bases in between. The CDR3 is 14 amino acids. Germline assignment: CDR1 SQVTM and CDR2 ANQGSEA. In DNA, the CDR3 is TGCAGCGTTGAAGATCGGGCGGATTGGGAGACCCAGTACTTC. It codes for CSVEDRADWETQYF.

The chain is built from TRBV6-2 or TRBV6-3 and TRBJ1-2, with 9 bases lining up with TRBD1. CDR1 and CDR2 (germline): MNHEY, SVGEGT. With 0 bases clipped from V and 4 bases from J, the junction kept 15 bases outside the gene matches. This CDR3 has 19 amino acids. The CDR3 region is CASSYSRIGIGQGFYGYTF. The CDR3 nucleotides are TGTGCCAGCAGTTACTCGAGGATTGGGATTGGACAGGGGTTCTATGGCTACACCTTC.

The chain joins TRBV30 to TRBJ1-2; D ambiguous. Deletions cut 0 bases from V and 4 bases from J, with 12 bases between. The CDR3 has 14 amino acids. Germline CDR1 is GTSNPN and CDR2 is SVGIG (reference sequence). This CDR3 reads CAWSVLKATYGYTF. In DNA, the CDR3 is TGTGCCTGGAGTGTACTGAAGGCGACCTATGGCTACACCTTC. Combining the CDR3 with reference TRBV30 and TRBJ1-2 gives the whole variable domain SQTIHQWPATLVQPVGSPLSLECTVEGTSNPNLYWYRQAAGRGLQLLFYSVGIGQISSEVPQNLSASRPQDRQFILSSKKLLLSDSGFYLCAWSVLKATYGYTFGSGTRLTVV.

This clonotype was counted once. The rearrangement uses TRBV5-1 and TRBJ2-1, with a weak D call TRBD1 (5 bases). Germline V gives CDR1 SGHRS, CDR2 YFSETQ. V dropped 4 bases and J dropped 5 bases, with 10 bases sitting between them. This CDR3 region has 13 residues. This CDR3 is CASSPDTDNEQFF. For the CDR3, the DNA is TGCGCCAGCAGCCCGGACACTGACAATGAGCAGTTCTTC.